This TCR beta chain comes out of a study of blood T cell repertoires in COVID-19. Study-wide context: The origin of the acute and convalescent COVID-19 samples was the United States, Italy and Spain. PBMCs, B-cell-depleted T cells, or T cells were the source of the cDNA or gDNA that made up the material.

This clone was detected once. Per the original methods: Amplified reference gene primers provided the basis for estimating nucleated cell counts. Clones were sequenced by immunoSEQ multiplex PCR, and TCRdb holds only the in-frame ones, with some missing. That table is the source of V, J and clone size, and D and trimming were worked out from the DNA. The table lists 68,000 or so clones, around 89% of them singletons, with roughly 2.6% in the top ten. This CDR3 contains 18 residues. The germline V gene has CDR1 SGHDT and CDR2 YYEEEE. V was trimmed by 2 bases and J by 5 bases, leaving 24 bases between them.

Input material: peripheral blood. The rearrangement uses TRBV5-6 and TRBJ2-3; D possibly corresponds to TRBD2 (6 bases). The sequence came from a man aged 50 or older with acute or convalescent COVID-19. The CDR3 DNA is TGTGCCAGCAGCTTATTCCAAATTTTCCGGGAGAGTATAGATACGCAGTATTTT. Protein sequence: CASSLFQIFRESIDTQYF.